These 8 T cell receptor beta chains were all obtained from the same sample, sequenced in a study of T cell clonality in common variable immunodeficiency. The protocol was immunoSEQ multiplex PCR, while the TCRdb copy is restricted to in-frame clones and leaves out a portion. Sampling found 25,000 to 30,000 clones, none seen once. The antigens of these receptors remain unknown. The study, taken as a whole, reports: Common variable immunodeficiency TCR beta sequences reportedly had fewer deletions and N-nucleotide insertions.

The sequencing input was peripheral blood mononuclear cells. The receptors originated from a human donor with common variable immunodeficiency.

There are a few counts of this clone. The CDR3 is cut off 3 residues early in the read; its end comes from the germline J gene. This sequence joins TRBV6-2 or TRBV6-3 and TRBJ2-3; 8 nucleotides line up with TRBD1. CDR3 length equals 16 residues. V shed 0 bases and J 1 base; nucleotides not matched to a gene: 3. Germline V gene lookup returns CDR1 MNHEY and CDR2 SVGEGT. The CDR3 reads CASSYSDRGGTDTQYF. The DNA read from the CDR3 is TGTGCCAGCAGTTACTCAGACAGGGGTGGCACAGATACG.

This clone was detected a few times. One end of the junction fails to match germline, which may point to a read error. The CDR3 end lies 3 residues beyond the end of the read and is filled in from the germline J gene. The genes are TRBV7-9 and TRBJ2-5; weak D call: TRBD2 (6 bases). This CDR3 contains 13 residues. Germline CDR1 is SEHNR and CDR2 is FQNEAQ (reference sequence). The part of the CDR3 DNA that was read is TGTTCCAGCAGATTTATGGGGGGAGAGACC. It is translated as CSSRFMGGET. In full, the CDR3 reads CSSRFMGGETQYF.

As regards this clone: The read terminates 3 residues ahead of where the CDR3 ends, so the germline J gene completes it. V usage is TRBV19 and J usage is TRBJ2-3; possible D gene TRBD1, 5 bases. The CDR3 sequence is 16 residues long. CDR1 is LNHDA and CDR2 is SQIVND in the germline V gene (reference sequence). V lost 6 bases to trimming and J lost 0 bases, with 16 bases between them. This CDR3 is CASRLDNLISTDTQYF. CDR3 DNA (partial): TGTGCCAGTAGATTGGACAACCTCATTAGCACAGATACG.

This clone was seen a few times. The covered CDR3 bases are TGTGCCAGCTCACCTAGCTCCTACGAG. It encodes CASSPSSYE. The entire CDR3 is CASSPSSYEQYF. V usage is TRBV18 and J usage is TRBJ2-7; D is unclear. The read is 3 residues too short to cover the CDR3 end, so that end is filled in from the germline J gene. The CDR3 is 12 amino acids. CDR1 is KGHSH and CDR2 is LQKENI in the germline V gene. V was clipped by 3 bases and J by 0 bases, with 3 bases between them.

This clone was counted a few times. The CDR3 end is not reached by the read, which stops 3 residues before it; the germline J gene fills it in. This rearrangement joins TRBV6-2 or TRBV6-3 to TRBJ2-1, with D perhaps matching TRBD2 (6 bases). Germline CDR1 MNHEY, CDR2 SVGEGT. The CDR3 runs 15 residues. V lost 2 bases, J lost 9 bases, and 17 bases lay in between. The covered CDR3 bases are TGTGCCAGCAGTTACAGATCTAGCGAGGGAGTTGAG. This sequence encodes CASSYRSSEGVE. The full CDR3 protein reads CASSYRSSEGVEQFF.

In the case of this clone: The sequence runs out 3 residues before the end of the CDR3; the remainder is reconstructed from the germline J gene. The genes are TRBV5-1 and TRBJ2-5, with 10 nucleotides matching TRBD2. Germline V gene lookup returns CDR1 SGHRS and CDR2 YFSETQ. Germline trimming cut 3 bases from V and 4 bases from J; bases unmatched to any gene: 6. CDR3 length: 15 amino acids. CDR3 bases read: TGCGCCAGCAGCTCGGAACTAGCGGGGTTAGAGACC. It yields the protein CASSSELAGLET. The whole CDR3 sequence is CASSSELAGLETQYF.

This clone was observed a handful of times. Read data end 3 residues before the CDR3 end; the end is taken from the germline J gene. V usage is TRBV6-2 or TRBV6-3 and J usage is TRBJ1-5; a possible D gene is TRBD1 (6 bases). CDR1 and CDR2 (germline): MNHEY, SVGEGT. CDR3 size: 15 residues. V lost 4 bases and J lost 4, with 14 bases in between. The CDR3 here is CASSSEGGPNQPQHF. CDR3 DNA, as far as it was read: TGTGCCAGCAGTTCGGAAGGGGGTCCGAATCAGCCC.

Note on this clone: The sequenced fragment ends 3 residues before the CDR3 boundary, so the rest is inferred from the germline J gene. This chain connects TRBV5-6 to TRBJ2-5; TRBD2 matches 8 bases. The CDR3 has 14 residues. Germline CDR1 reads SGHDT; CDR2 reads YYEEEE. Germline trimming cut 4 bases from V and 1 base from J; bases unmatched to any gene: 3. The sequenced part of the CDR3 DNA is TGTGCCAGCAGCACCGGGACTAGCCAAGAGACC. It yields the protein CASSTGTSQET. The CDR3, in full, reads CASSTGTSQETQYF. Drawing the rest from reference TRBV5-6 and TRBJ2-5, the complete variable domain is DAGVTQSPTHLIKTRGQQVTLRCSPKSGHDTVSWYQQALGQGPQFIFQYYEEEERQRGNFPDRFSGHQFPNYSSELNVNALLLGDSALYLCASSTGTSQETQYFGPGTRLLVL.